Given below is one T cell receptor beta chain in context. This CDR3 spans 13 amino acids. Germline V gene sequence: CDR1 SGHVS, CDR2 FQNEAQ. V was pared by 5 bases and J by 3 bases, with 10 bases between. Using immunoSEQ multiplex PCR, the repertoire was profiled, and TCRdb retains in-frame clones only, with some absent. This table has roughly 48,000 clones, over 75% appearing once. The record originates from a study of T cell changes during pregnancy in multiple sclerosis. V gene TRBV7-8 combines with J gene TRBJ1-1; D is possibly TRBD1 (5 bases). This specimen was CD4+ T cells from peripheral blood mononuclear cells, taken in the second trimester of pregnancy. This receptor was identified in a female donor with multiple sclerosis, enrolled in a pregnancy study. This CDR3 is CASSPRQHTEAFF. The DNA of the CDR3 is TGTGCCAGCAGCCCAAGACAGCACACTGAAGCTTTCTTT.